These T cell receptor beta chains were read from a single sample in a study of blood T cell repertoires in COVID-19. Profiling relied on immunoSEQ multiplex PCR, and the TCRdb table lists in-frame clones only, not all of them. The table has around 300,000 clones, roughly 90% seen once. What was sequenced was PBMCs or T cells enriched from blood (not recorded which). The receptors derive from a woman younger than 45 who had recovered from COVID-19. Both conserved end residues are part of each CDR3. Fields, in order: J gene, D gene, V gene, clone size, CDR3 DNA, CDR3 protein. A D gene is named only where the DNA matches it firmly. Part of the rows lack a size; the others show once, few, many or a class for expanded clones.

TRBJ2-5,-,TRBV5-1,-,TGCGCCAGCAGCTTTACAGAAGTGGAGACCCAGTACTTC,CASSFTEVETQYF
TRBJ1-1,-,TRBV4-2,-,TGTGCCAGCAGCCTTTACAGGGCTATGAACACTGAAGCTTTCTTT,CASSLYRAMNTEAFF
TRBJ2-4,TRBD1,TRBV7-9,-,TGTGCCAGCAGCCCCGGACAGGGGTTACCCAAAAACATTCAGTACTTC,CASSPGQGLPKNIQYF
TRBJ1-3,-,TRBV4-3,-,TGCGCCAGCAGCCAAGTTTATGGCTCAGGGAACGGAAACACCATATATTTT,CASSQVYGSGNGNTIYF
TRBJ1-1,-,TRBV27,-,TGTGCCAGCAGTTTATTCGGGAACAGGGTATCCCGAGGCACTGAAGCTTTCTTT,CASSLFGNRVSRGTEAFF
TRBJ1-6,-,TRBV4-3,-,TGCGCCAGCAGCCAAGAAAGCGACAGTAATTCACCCCTCCACTTT,CASSQESDSNSPLHF
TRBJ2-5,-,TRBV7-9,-,TGTGCCAGCAGCCCCCAGGGAGAGACCCAGTACTTC,CASSPQGETQYF
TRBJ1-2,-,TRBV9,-,TGTGCCAGCAGCGATAAACCGGGTGGCTACACCTTC,CASSDKPGGYTF
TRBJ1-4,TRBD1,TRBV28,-,TGTGCCAGCACGAACTCGGGACAGAATAATGAAAAACTGTTTTTT,CASTNSGQNNEKLFF
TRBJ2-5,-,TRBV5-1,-,TGCGCCAGCAGCTTGGGTCCTAGTAGCGCGGAGACCCAGTACTTC,CASSLGPSSAETQYF
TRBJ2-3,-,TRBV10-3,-,TGTGCCACTTTTAATGGGATGAGGGTGTCAGATACGCAGTATTTT,CATFNGMRVSDTQYF
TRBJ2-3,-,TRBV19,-,TGTGCCAGTAAAGGGCAGGGGAGCGCAGATACGCAGTATTTT,CASKGQGSADTQYF
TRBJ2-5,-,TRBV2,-,TGTGCCAGCAGTAAAGAACAGGGTCTTACGACGGAGACCCAGTACTTC,CASSKEQGLTTETQYF
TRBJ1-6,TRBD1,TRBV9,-,TGTGCCAGCAGCGTAAGTCCCGGACAGGGTGGATCACCCCTCCACTTT,CASSVSPGQGGSPLHF
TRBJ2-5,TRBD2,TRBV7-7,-,TGTGCCAGCAGCTTAAGTTCTAGCGGGTTTATCAAGACCCAGTACTTC,CASSLSSSGFIKTQYF
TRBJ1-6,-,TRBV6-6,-,TGTGCCAGCAGTCAGACAGCCCGATATTCACCCCTCCACTTT,CASSQTARYSPLHF
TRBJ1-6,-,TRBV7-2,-,TGTGCCAGCACCCTGGACGGGGGGGGTTGGTCACCCCTCCACTTT,CASTLDGGGWSPLHF
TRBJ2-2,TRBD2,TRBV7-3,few,TGTGCCAGCAGCTTAATGGCGGGAGGGCCTCCCGGGGAGCTGTTTTTT,CASSLMAGGPPGELFF
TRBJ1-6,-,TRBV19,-,TGTGCCAGTAAAACGACAGGTGATAATTCACCCCTCCACTTT,CASKTTGDNSPLHF
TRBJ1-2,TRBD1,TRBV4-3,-,TGCGCCAGCAGCCAAGATGGGGGACAGGGGGGTGGCTACACCTTC,CASSQDGGQGGGYTF
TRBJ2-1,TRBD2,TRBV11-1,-,TGTGCCAGTGCGGGGGGTTACAATGAGCAGTTCTTC,CASAGGYNEQFF
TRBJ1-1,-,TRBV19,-,TGTGCCAGTAGTATCCTCAGTGCTCCGAACACTGAAGCTTTCTTT,CASSILSAPNTEAFF
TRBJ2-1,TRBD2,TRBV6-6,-,TGTGCCAGCAGCGGGCCGGATCGGCAGACTAGCGGGGGACTGAGGTCCAGTGAGCAGTTCTTC,CASSGPDRQTSGGLRSSEQFF
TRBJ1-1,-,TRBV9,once,TGTGCCAGCAGCGGTAACAGAAAACCTAACACTGAAGCTTTCTTT,CASSGNRKPNTEAFF
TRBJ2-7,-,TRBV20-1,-,TGCAGTGCTAGTGGTTTGCAGGGCGCCTACGAGCAGTACTTC,CSASGLQGAYEQYF
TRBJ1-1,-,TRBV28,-,TGTGCCAGCACTACGGTGACTGAAGCTTTCTTT,CASTTVTEAFF
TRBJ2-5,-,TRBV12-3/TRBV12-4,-,TGTGCCAGCAGTCTTGTAGGGGAAGAGACCCAGTACTTC,CASSLVGEETQYF
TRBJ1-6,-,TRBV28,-,TGTGCCAGCAGTTTATCCGATTCACCCCTCCACTTT,CASSLSDSPLHF
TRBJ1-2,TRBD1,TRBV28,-,TGTGCCACCCAGACAGGGGGCTATGGCTACACCTTC,CATQTGGYGYTF
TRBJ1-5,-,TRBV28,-,TGTGCCAGCAGTTTATACGGAGACAGGCAGTATAGCAATCAGCCCCAGCATTTT,CASSLYGDRQYSNQPQHF
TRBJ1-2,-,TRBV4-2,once,TGTGCCAGCAGCCAAGACGCCATCACAGCTAACTATGGCTACACCTTC,CASSQDAITANYGYTF
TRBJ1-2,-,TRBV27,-,TGTGCCAGCAGTCCAGTGGGAGGGTATGGCTACACCTTC,CASSPVGGYGYTF
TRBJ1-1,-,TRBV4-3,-,TGCGCCAGCAGCCAAGGTCGTGATGCGACTGAAGCTTTCTTT,CASSQGRDATEAFF
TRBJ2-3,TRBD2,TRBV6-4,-,TGTGCCAGCAGTGTCTGGCGGGGGGGCCGGCCCACAGATACGCAGTATTTT,CASSVWRGGRPTDTQYF
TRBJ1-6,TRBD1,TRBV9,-,TGTGCCAGCAGCGTATCCCAGGGGGAATCACCCCTCCACTTT,CASSVSQGESPLHF
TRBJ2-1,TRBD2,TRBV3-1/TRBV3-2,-,TGTGCCAGCAGTTACGTGGGGCTAGCGGGCTTTTATGCTGGTGAGCAGTTCTTC,CASSYVGLAGFYAGEQFF
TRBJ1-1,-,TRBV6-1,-,TGTGCCAGCAGTGAGCAAGTTGTTGCAGGGGATACTGAAGCTTTCTTT,CASSEQVVAGDTEAFF
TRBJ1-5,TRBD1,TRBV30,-,TGTGCCTGGAGTGTATCAGGGGGGCATCAGCCCCAGCATTTT,CAWSVSGGHQPQHF
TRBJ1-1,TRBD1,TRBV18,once,TGTGCCAGCTCACCAAGACAGGGGACCGGCACTGAAGCTTTCTTT,CASSPRQGTGTEAFF
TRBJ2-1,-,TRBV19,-,TGTGCCAGTAGTACTTCCCCGGGACTCTTCTACAATGAGCAGTTCTTC,CASSTSPGLFYNEQFF
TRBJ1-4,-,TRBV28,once,TGTGCCAGCAGTTTAAGATCGGGGACGACTCTAAGGGGGAAACTGTTTTTT,CASSLRSGTTLRGKLFF
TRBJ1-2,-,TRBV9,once,TGTGCCAGCAGCGTCAAGACTACAGGGTGGGACTATGGCTACACCTTC,CASSVKTTGWDYGYTF
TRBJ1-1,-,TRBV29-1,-,TGCAGCGTTGTAGTTGACAGCCTCGACACTGAAGCTTTCTTT,CSVVVDSLDTEAFF
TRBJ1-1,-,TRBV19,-,TGTGCCAGTAATCGCTGGACTAGGAACACTGAAGCTTTCTTT,CASNRWTRNTEAFF
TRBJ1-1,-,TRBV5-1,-,TGCGCCAGCAGCCTTTCCTCCAGGATGAACACTGAAGCTTTCTTT,CASSLSSRMNTEAFF
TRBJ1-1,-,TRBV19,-,TGTGCCAGTGCGGTTTCTGGGACAACCATGAACACTGAAGCTTTCTTT,CASAVSGTTMNTEAFF